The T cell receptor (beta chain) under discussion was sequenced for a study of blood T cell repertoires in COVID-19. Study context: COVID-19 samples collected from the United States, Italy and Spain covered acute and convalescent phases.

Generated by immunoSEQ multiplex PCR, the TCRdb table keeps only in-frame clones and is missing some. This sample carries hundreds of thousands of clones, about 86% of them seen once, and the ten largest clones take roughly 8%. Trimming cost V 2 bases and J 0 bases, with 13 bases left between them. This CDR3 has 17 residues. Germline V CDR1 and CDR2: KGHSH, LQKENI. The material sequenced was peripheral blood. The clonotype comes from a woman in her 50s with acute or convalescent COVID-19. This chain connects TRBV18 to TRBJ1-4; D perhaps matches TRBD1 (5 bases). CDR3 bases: TGTGCCAGCTCACCAGAGAACAGGCAATCAACTAATGAAAAACTGTTTTTT. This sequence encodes CASSPENRQSTNEKLFF.